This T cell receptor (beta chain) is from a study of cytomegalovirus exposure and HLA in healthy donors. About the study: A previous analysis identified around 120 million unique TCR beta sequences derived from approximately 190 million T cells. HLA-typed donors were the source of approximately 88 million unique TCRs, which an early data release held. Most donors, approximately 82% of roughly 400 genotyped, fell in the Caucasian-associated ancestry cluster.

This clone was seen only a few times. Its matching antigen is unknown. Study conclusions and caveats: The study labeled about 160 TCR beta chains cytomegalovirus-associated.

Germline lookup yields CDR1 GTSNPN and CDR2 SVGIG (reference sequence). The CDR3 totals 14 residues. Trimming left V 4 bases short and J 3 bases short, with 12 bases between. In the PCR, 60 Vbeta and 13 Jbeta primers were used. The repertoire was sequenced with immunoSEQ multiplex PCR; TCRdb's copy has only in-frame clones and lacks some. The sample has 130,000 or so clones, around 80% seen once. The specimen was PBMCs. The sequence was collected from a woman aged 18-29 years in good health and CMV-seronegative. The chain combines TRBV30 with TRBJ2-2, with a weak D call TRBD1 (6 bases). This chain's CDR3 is CAWIGQGYTGELFF. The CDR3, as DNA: TGTGCCTGGATAGGTCAGGGGTACACCGGGGAGCTGTTTTTT. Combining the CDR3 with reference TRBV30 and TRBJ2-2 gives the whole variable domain SQTIHQWPATLVQPVGSPLSLECTVEGTSNPNLYWYRQAAGRGLQLLFYSVGIGQISSEVPQNLSASRPQDRQFILSSKKLLLSDSGFYLCAWIGQGYTGELFFGEGSRLTVL.